The 3 T cell receptor beta chains in this list originate from one sample, sequenced in a study of cytomegalovirus exposure and HLA in healthy donors. Clones were read by immunoSEQ multiplex PCR, and TCRdb kept only the in-frame ones, dropping some. The sample yields 160,000 or so clones, around four fifths seen once. Sequencing was done on a sample of PBMCs. These receptors originate from a young man in good health and CMV-seropositive.

The V gene is TRBV7-6, the J gene TRBJ2-2; TRBD2 aligns across 10 bases. The CDR3 extends over 15 amino acids. Germline lookup yields CDR1 SGHVS and CDR2 FNYEAQ. The junction had 1 base not matched to a gene; V was cut back by 0 bases and J by 6 bases. The CDR3 sequence: CASSLASGGPGELFF. CDR3 DNA sequence: TGTGCCAGCAGCTTAGCTAGCGGGGGGCCCGGGGAGCTGTTTTTT. Supplemented by reference TRBV7-6 and TRBJ2-2, the full variable domain reads GAGVSQSPRYKVTKRGQDVALRCDPISGHVSLYWYRQALGQGPEFLTYFNYEAQQDKSGLPNDRFSAERPEGSISTLTIQRTEQRDSAMYRCASSLASGGPGELFFGEGSRLTVL.

This clone was seen a single time. The rearrangement uses TRBV7-9 and TRBJ2-5; 9 nucleotides align to TRBD1. Germline V CDR1 and CDR2: SEHNR, FQNEAQ (reference sequence). The CDR3 spans 15 residues. Trimming took 1 base from V and 5 from J; bases not matched to a gene: 5. CDR3 residues: CASSLGTGARETQYF. The CDR3 nucleotides read TGTGCCAGCAGCTTAGGGACAGGGGCAAGGGAGACCCAGTACTTC.

This clone showed up just a few times. The chain uses TRBV30 and TRBJ1-2; D not certain. Germline V gene lookup returns CDR1 GTSNPN and CDR2 SVGIG (reference sequence). Trimming shortened V by 3 bases and J by 10 bases, and 18 bases separated the two germline ends. CDR3 length: 13 residues. The CDR3 reads CAWSPGLLQDYTF. CDR3 nucleotide sequence: TGTGCCTGGAGCCCCGGACTACTTCAAGACTACACCTTC.